Sequencing of this T cell receptor (beta chain) was carried out in a study of vaccination and CD4 T cells after COVID-19. Study as a whole: Following dose two, a median approximately 65 days (range 14 to 241) passed before post-vaccine samples were taken.

Germline CDR1 is MDHEN and CDR2 is SYDVKM. The length of the CDR3 is 12 residues. Trimming stripped 9 bases from V and 7 bases from J, with 15 bases between. Treatment described: roughly 11-day PBMC culture with coronavirus spike peptide pools or control peptides (ViraFEST assay). Comments on this clonotype: Its specificity is not known.

CD4+ T cells that had been cultured provided DNA sequenced with the Oncomine TCR Beta short-read assay. It was from cultured CD4+ T cells that genomic DNA was extracted. TCRdb recomputed calls from the PCR reads with MiXCR, one row per CDR3 protein. Altogether 9,500 to 15,000 distinct CDR3 sequences are present, around three fifths being singletons, with the ten largest covering 20% to 30%. General study points: The appearance of a median about 88% of reactive clones in convalescent patients occurred only post-vaccination. Convalescent patients' vaccine-specific clones were spike mono-reactive in 304 of 307 cases.

The sequence was collected from a human donor who had recovered from COVID-19. The sequenced sample was CD4+ T cells from blood, cultured in vitro. The V and J genes are TRBV28 and TRBJ1-2; D is perhaps TRBD1 (5 bases). The CDR3 reads CASTRARSGYTF. DNA of the CDR3: TGTGCCAGTACCAGGGCACGGTCTGGCTACACCTTC.